These 6 T cell receptor beta chains were all obtained from the same sample, sequenced in a study of post-analysis software for immune sequencing data. Unique molecular identifiers featured in each of the TCR beta cDNA libraries. TCRdb itself ran the PCR reads through MiXCR, one entry per CDR3 protein. The sample includes about 430,000 distinct CDR3 sequences, approximately 39% seen only once; the top ten take under 9%. Antigens of these TCRs are unknown. The study's findings and limits: The five TRBV segments detected at higher frequency in patients than in controls included TRBV5-6, TRBV5-1 and TRBV20-1.

The sequenced material came from blood. These receptors originate from a girl under 10 years old with multiple sclerosis.

The chain is built from TRBV10-3 and TRBJ2-1; 9 nucleotides line up with TRBD1. The CDR3 has 14 residues. Germline V gene data show CDR1 as ENHRY and CDR2 as SYGVKD. With 10 bases clipped from V and 5 bases from J, the junction kept 9 bases outside the gene matches. CDR3 sequence (DNA): TGTGCCAATAAACCGGGACAGGGTAACAATGAGCAGTTCTTC. Translation gives CANKPGQGNNEQFF.

To note about this clonotype: Compared with germline, one end of the junction differs, possibly owing to a read error. The rearrangement uses TRBV12-3 or TRBV12-4 and TRBJ1-5; 7 bases map to TRBD1. The CDR3 consists of 14 residues. Here the CDR3 DNA reads TGTGCTAGCAGTCGAGACAGGGTAAATCAGCCCCAGCATTTT. This gives the protein CASSRDRVNQPQHF.

In its sample, this clonotype was seen a few times. The chain is built from TRBV5-6 and TRBJ2-7; weak D call: TRBD1 (6 bases). The V gene lost 2 bases and the J gene lost 5 bases, with 11 bases spanning the gap. Germline values: CDR1 SGHDT, CDR2 YYEEEE. CDR3 length equals 13 residues. CDR3 loop: CASSFNRVDEQYF. CDR3 sequence (DNA): TGTGCCAGCAGCTTTAACAGGGTCGACGAGCAGTACTTC.

This sequence joins TRBV9 and TRBJ2-2; D is undetermined. CDR1 is SGDLS and CDR2 is YYNGEE in the germline V gene. The CDR3 spans 14 residues. Trimming took off 0 bases at V and 5 bases at J, with 8 bases between the two ends. The CDR3 spells CASSVVWKTGELFF. The CDR3 DNA is TGTGCCAGCAGCGTAGTGTGGAAAACCGGGGAGCTGTTTTTT.

The V and J genes are TRBV6-5 and TRBJ2-5; D is ambiguous. CDR1 MNHEY and CDR2 SVGAGI come from the germline V gene. The CDR3 extends over 15 amino acids. The V end was cut by 2 bases, the J end by 4 bases, with 14 bases between. CDR3 sequence: CASSYPPGKPETQYF. In nucleotides, the CDR3 is TGTGCCAGCAGTTACCCCCCAGGAAAACCAGAGACCCAGTACTTC.

The rearrangement uses TRBV4-1 and TRBJ1-1; D call uncertain. Trimming removed 1 base at V and 7 bases at J, with 13 bases between. The length of the CDR3 is 14 residues. Germline V CDR1 and CDR2: MGHRA, YSYEKL. The DNA of the CDR3 is TGCGCCAGCAGCCAAGTCAGCGCTGGGAGTGAAGCTTTCTTT. Its translation is CASSQVSAGSEAFF.